This is a list of T cell receptor beta chains from one sample in a study of immune heterogeneity within non-small cell lung tumors. Via MiXCR, TCRdb re-called the multiplex PCR reads, giving one row per CDR3 protein. The sample has some 2,900 distinct CDR3 sequences, 55% seen once. Sequencing was carried out using lung tumor tissue. The source of these receptors is a man between 60 and 75 years old with non-small cell lung cancer. Each CDR3 is given with its conserved first and last residue. The D gene is left open where the match is weak. A row's size may be missing; if present it is once, few, many or a size class.

clone_size j_call v_call d_call cdr3_length cdr3_aa cdr3_nt
few TRBJ1-5 TRBV5-6 TRBD1 14 CASSQGQGHQPQHF TGTGCCAGCAGCCAGGGACAGGGGCATCAGCCCCAGCATTTT
- TRBJ2-2 TRBV11-3 TRBD2 14 CASSPRGRNGELFF TGTGCCAGCAGCCCGCGCGGGAGGAACGGGGAGCTGTTTTTT
- TRBJ2-7 TRBV11-2 TRBD2 12 CASTTGGLEQYF TGTGCCAGCACCACGGGGGGTCTGGAGCAGTACTTC
few TRBJ1-1 TRBV27 - 13 CASSRQGNTEAFF TGTGCCAGCAGCCGCCAGGGAAACACTGAAGCTTTCTTT
- TRBJ1-2 TRBV28 - 14 CASSGGARGYGYTF TGTGCCAGCAGTGGAGGCGCCAGGGGCTATGGCTACACCTTC
- TRBJ2-2 TRBV4-3 TRBD2 16 CASSLGVAGVTGELFF TGCGCCAGCAGCCTCGGAGTAGCGGGAGTCACCGGGGAGCTGTTTTTT
- TRBJ2-2 TRBV4-3 - 17 CASSRDGLLGVSGELFF TGCGCCAGCAGTCGCGATGGACTTCTTGGCGTGTCCGGGGAGCTGTTTTTT
- TRBJ2-7 TRBV28 - 15 CASSQIPFHSYEQYF TGTGCCAGCAGCCAAATCCCCTTCCACTCCTACGAGCAGTACTTC
- TRBJ2-7 TRBV10-3 - 14 CAISPGIEGYEQYF TGTGCCATCAGCCCGGGGATCGAAGGGTACGAGCAGTACTTC
- TRBJ2-4 TRBV7-2 TRBD1 14 CASSFTGTGGIQYF TGTGCCAGCAGCTTTACCGGGACAGGGGGCATTCAGTACTTC
- TRBJ1-1 TRBV30 - 15 CAWNPWGGLNTEAFF TGTGCCTGGAACCCCTGGGGGGGGCTGAACACTGAAGCTTTCTTT
- TRBJ1-6 TRBV20-1 - 14 CSAQRQGGNSPLHF TGCAGTGCTCAGCGGCAGGGAGGTAATTCACCCCTCCACTTT
- TRBJ2-3 TRBV12-3/TRBV12-4 - 14 CASSLLGSTDTQYF TGTGCCAGCAGTTTACTCGGGAGCACAGATACGCAGTATTTT
once TRBJ2-5 TRBV7-2 TRBD2 15 CASSSQRGSKETQYF TGTGCCAGCAGCTCTCAGCGGGGAAGTAAAGAGACCCAGTACTTC
- TRBJ2-7 TRBV7-3 - 13 CAGSSIVGYEQYF TGTGCCGGCAGCTCGATAGTAGGCTACGAGCAGTACTTC
once TRBJ2-7 TRBV5-1 - 13 CASRLTDTYEQYF TGCGCCAGCAGACTTACAGATACCTACGAGCAGTACTTC
- TRBJ2-2 TRBV3-1 - 15 CASSRGTQNTGELFF TGTGCCAGCAGCCGTGGGACGCAGAACACCGGGGAGCTGTTTTTT
- TRBJ2-7 TRBV7-2 TRBD1 16 CASRRTGTGGSYEQYF TGTGCCAGCAGACGGACTGGGACAGGGGGATCCTACGAGCAGTACTTC
- TRBJ2-7 TRBV6-2/TRBV6-3 - 13 CASTPSWGYEQYF TGTGCCAGCACCCCCTCGTGGGGGTACGAGCAGTACTTC
- TRBJ1-5 TRBV6-2/TRBV6-3 - 18 CASSTRVPGGDSNQPQHF TGTGCCAGCAGTACCAGAGTACCGGGAGGGGATAGCAATCAGCCCCAGCATTTT
once TRBJ1-5 TRBV15 TRBD1 19 CATSRDPAGGELSNQPQHF TGTGCCACCAGCAGAGATCCCGCAGGGGGCGAGTTAAGCAATCAGCCCCAGCATTTT
- TRBJ1-5 TRBV28 - 18 CASCPGRIKGAANQPQHF TGTGCCAGCTGTCCGGGTCGCATCAAGGGAGCGGCCAATCAGCCCCAGCATTTT
- TRBJ1-2 TRBV28 TRBD1 14 CASSPGTGGYGYTF TGTGCCAGCAGTCCCGGGACAGGGGGCTATGGCTACACCTTC
- TRBJ1-5 TRBV19 TRBD1 15 CASRPTGNSNQPQHF TGTGCCAGTAGGCCGACAGGGAATAGCAATCAGCCCCAGCATTTT
- TRBJ2-7 TRBV4-3 TRBD2 13 CASSQGSGGRLYF TGCGCCAGCAGCCAAGGGTCAGGCGGGAGGTTGTACTTC
- TRBJ2-3 TRBV19 - 15 CASSAVGRKQDTQYF TGTGCCAGTAGTGCGGTGGGGAGAAAACAAGATACGCAGTATTTT
few TRBJ2-3 TRBV20-1 TRBD1 14 CSATPGQGAIAQYF TGCAGTGCTACCCCCGGACAGGGGGCTATCGCGCAGTATTTT
few TRBJ1-2 TRBV19 TRBD1 15 CASSSLGQSNYGYTF TGTGCCAGTAGTAGTTTGGGACAGTCGAACTATGGCTACACCTTC
- TRBJ2-1 TRBV19 TRBD2 15 CASSITSGTYNEQFF TGTGCCAGTAGTATTACTAGCGGGACATACAATGAGCAGTTCTTC
few TRBJ2-7 TRBV20-1 TRBD1 15 CSAVHRDRATYEQYF TGCAGTGCTGTTCACCGGGACAGGGCAACCTACGAGCAGTACTTC
- TRBJ2-1 TRBV6-2/TRBV6-3 - 15 CASSLGGGVNNEQFF TGTGCCAGCAGTTTAGGAGGAGGGGTTAACAATGAGCAGTTCTTC